Given below is one T cell receptor beta chain in context. This clonotype appeared a few times. It has no known antigen specificity. No clone much larger than this one lies a single base away; base qualities are absent. The germline V gene gives CDR1 as MGHRA and CDR2 as YSYEKL. After removal of 1 base from V and 0 bases from J, the junction retains 3 bases not matched to a gene. The CDR3 starts with the cysteine, ends with the phenylalanine, and has 18 residues. Only CDR3 DNA remains: 54 bases, in frame from the first base. The library was built by means of RT-PCR. Sequencing was performed on an Illumina HiSeq 2500. TCRdb cleaned the public reads at Q25 with fastp, built clones with MiXCR and kept in-frame beta chains. Every distinct CDR3 protein forms one entry, paired with its most common genes and DNA. This sample holds around 190,000 distinct CDR3 sequences; about 10% were observed only once. Jointly, the top ten make up approximately 10% of the sample.

These data come from a study of response to subunit inactivated influenza vaccine (dated by TCRdb to the late 2010s). For context, the study as a whole: Deep quantitative T cell receptor repertoire profiling was used in the study to track responses to a trivalent subunit inactivated influenza vaccine.

The paper's findings and limits, for the study overall: According to the authors, only a limited number of new T cells may be recruited by each seasonal influenza vaccination.

This clonotype was sampled from a man in his forties or fifties who received an inactivated influenza vaccine. Donor details come from another sample of the same person, matched by shared clones. Here the chain combines TRBV4-1 and TRBJ2-2, with TRBD2 matching 12 junction bases. The material sequenced was non-naive T cells sorted from PBMCs, taken on the day of vaccination. What this sample's cell subset or site label stands for: memory T cell fraction. The DNA reads TGCGCCAGCAGCCAAGCGGCTAGCGGGGGGGCGAACACCGGGGAGCTGTTTTTT. Translated, it gives CASSQAASGGANTGELFF.